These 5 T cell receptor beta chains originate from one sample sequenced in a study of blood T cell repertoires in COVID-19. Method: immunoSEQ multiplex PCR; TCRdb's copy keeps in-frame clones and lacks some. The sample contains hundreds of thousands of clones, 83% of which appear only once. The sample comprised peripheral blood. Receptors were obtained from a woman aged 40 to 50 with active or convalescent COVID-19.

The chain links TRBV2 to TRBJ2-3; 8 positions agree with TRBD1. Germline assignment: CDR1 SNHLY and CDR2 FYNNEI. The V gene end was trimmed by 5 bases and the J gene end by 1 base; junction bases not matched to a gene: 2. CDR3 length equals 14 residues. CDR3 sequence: CASSRQGRTDTQYF. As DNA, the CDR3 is TGTGCCAGCAGTCGACAGGGGCGCACAGATACGCAGTATTTT.

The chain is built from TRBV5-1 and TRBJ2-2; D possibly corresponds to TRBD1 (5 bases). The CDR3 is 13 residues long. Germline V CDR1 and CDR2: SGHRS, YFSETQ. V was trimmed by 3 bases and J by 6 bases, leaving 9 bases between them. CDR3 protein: CASSSIGAGELFF. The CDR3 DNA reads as TGCGCCAGCAGCTCAATAGGGGCCGGGGAGCTGTTTTTT.

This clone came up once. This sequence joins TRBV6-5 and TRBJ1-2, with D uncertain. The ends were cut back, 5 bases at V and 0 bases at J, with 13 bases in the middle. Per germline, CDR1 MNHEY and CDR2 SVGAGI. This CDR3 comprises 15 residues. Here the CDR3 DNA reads TGTGCCAGCAGTACCCGTGCGGGCCCTAACTATGGCTACACCTTC. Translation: CASSTRAGPNYGYTF.

The CDR3 is CASSGTSGVNTDTQYF. The CDR3 nucleotides read TGTGCCAGCAGCGGGACTAGCGGGGTGAACACAGATACGCAGTATTTT. The V gene is TRBV21-1, the J gene TRBJ2-3; the listed D gene, TRBD2, was not tested against the DNA. TRBV21-1 is recorded as a pseudogene. This CDR3 is 16 amino acids long.

The DNA for the CDR3 is TGTGCCAGCAGCATATTAGCGGGGCAAAACACCGGGGAGCTGTTTTTT. This translates into CASSILAGQNTGELFF. The chain carries TRBV4-2 and TRBJ2-2; 8 bases fit TRBD2. Germline trimming cut 5 bases from V and 2 bases from J; bases unmatched to any gene: 7. The CDR3 runs 16 residues. CDR1 is LGHNA and CDR2 is YNFKEQ in the germline V gene.